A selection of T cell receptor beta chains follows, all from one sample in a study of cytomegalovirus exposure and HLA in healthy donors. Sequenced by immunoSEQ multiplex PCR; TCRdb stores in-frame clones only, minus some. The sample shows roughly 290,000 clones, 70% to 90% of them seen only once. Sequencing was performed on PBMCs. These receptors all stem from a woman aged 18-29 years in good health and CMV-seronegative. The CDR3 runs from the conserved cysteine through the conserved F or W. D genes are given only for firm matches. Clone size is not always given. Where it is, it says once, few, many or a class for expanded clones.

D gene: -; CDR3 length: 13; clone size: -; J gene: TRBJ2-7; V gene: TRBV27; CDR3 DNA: TGTGCCAGCAGTTTTGGCGGGTCCTACGAGCAGTACTTC; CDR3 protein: CASSFGGSYEQYF
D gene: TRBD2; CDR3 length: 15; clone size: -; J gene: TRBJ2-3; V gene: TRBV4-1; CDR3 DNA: TGCGCCAGCAGCCAAAAGCGGGGCAGCACAGATACGCAGTATTTT; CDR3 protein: CASSQKRGSTDTQYF
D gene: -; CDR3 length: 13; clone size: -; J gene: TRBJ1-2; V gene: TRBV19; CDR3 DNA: TGTGCCAGTAACGGTAGAAGCGGGGATGGCTACACCTTC; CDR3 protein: CASNGRSGDGYTF
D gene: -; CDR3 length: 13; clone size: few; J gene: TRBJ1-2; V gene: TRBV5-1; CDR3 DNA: TGCGCCAGCAGCTTGGTCCCGGTCTATGGCTACACCTTC; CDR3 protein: CASSLVPVYGYTF
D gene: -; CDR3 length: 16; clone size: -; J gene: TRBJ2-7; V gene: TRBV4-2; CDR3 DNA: TGTGCCAGCAGCCAAGATCGTCGGCAGGGGACCTACGAGCAGTACTTC; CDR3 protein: CASSQDRRQGTYEQYF
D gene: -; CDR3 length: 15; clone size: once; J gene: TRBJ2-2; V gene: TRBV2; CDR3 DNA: TGTGCCAGCAGTGAACTGGCGGGCGGCGACGGGGAGCTGTTTTTT; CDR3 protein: CASSELAGGDGELFF
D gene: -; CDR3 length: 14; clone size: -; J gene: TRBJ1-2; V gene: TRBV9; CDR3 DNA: TGTGCCAGCAGCGTAGTTACAGGCGGCTATGGCTACACCTTC; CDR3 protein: CASSVVTGGYGYTF
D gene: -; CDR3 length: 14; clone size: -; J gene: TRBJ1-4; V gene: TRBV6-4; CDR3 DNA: TGTGCCAGCAGGGAGGGAGAACTAAATGAAAAACTGTTTTTT; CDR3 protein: CASREGELNEKLFF
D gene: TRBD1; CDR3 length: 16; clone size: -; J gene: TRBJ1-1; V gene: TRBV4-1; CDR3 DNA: TGCGCCAGCAGCCAAGCCGACAGGGGGCTTGACACTGAAGCTTTCTTT; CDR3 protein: CASSQADRGLDTEAFF
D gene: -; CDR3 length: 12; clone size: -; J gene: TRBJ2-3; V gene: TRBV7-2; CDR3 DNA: TGTGCCAGCAGCCTGTACACAGATACGCAGTATTTT; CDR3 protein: CASSLYTDTQYF
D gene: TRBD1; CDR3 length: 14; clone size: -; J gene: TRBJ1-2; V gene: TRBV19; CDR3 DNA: TGTGCCAGTAGTAAGGGACAGGTCCGCTATGGCTACACCTTC; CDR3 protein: CASSKGQVRYGYTF
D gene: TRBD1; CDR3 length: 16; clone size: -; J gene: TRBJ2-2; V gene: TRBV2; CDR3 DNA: TGTGCCAGCAGGGCGACAGGGGGCGTTTTTACCGGGGAGCTGTTTTTT; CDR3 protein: CASRATGGVFTGELFF
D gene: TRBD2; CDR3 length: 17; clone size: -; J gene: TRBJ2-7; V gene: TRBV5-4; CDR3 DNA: TGTGCCAGCAGCTCAAAACGTTGGGGTACTAGCGGGGAGATGCAGTACTTC; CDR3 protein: CASSSKRWGTSGEMQYF
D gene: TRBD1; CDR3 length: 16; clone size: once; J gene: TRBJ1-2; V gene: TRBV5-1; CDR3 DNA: TGCGCCAGCAGTCCGACTGCCGGGACAGAAATAAGCGGCTACACCTTC; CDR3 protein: CASSPTAGTEISGYTF
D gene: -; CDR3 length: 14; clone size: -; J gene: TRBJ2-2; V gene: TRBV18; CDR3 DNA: TGTGCCAGCTCACCCGTGAGGGACACCGGGGAGCTGTTTTTT; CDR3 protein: CASSPVRDTGELFF
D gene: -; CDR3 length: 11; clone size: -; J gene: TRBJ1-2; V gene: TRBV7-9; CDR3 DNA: TGTGCCAGCAGCCCAGACAGGGGCTACACCTTC; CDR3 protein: CASSPDRGYTF
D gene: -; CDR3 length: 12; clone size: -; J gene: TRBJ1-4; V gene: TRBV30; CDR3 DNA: TGTGCCTGGAGTGTACAGGGAGAAAAACTGTTTTTT; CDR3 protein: CAWSVQGEKLFF
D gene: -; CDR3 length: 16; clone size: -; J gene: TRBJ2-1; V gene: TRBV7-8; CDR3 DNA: TGTGCCAGCAGCTTTAGCCGGGGGAGCTCCTACAATGAGCAGTTCTTC; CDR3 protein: CASSFSRGSSYNEQFF